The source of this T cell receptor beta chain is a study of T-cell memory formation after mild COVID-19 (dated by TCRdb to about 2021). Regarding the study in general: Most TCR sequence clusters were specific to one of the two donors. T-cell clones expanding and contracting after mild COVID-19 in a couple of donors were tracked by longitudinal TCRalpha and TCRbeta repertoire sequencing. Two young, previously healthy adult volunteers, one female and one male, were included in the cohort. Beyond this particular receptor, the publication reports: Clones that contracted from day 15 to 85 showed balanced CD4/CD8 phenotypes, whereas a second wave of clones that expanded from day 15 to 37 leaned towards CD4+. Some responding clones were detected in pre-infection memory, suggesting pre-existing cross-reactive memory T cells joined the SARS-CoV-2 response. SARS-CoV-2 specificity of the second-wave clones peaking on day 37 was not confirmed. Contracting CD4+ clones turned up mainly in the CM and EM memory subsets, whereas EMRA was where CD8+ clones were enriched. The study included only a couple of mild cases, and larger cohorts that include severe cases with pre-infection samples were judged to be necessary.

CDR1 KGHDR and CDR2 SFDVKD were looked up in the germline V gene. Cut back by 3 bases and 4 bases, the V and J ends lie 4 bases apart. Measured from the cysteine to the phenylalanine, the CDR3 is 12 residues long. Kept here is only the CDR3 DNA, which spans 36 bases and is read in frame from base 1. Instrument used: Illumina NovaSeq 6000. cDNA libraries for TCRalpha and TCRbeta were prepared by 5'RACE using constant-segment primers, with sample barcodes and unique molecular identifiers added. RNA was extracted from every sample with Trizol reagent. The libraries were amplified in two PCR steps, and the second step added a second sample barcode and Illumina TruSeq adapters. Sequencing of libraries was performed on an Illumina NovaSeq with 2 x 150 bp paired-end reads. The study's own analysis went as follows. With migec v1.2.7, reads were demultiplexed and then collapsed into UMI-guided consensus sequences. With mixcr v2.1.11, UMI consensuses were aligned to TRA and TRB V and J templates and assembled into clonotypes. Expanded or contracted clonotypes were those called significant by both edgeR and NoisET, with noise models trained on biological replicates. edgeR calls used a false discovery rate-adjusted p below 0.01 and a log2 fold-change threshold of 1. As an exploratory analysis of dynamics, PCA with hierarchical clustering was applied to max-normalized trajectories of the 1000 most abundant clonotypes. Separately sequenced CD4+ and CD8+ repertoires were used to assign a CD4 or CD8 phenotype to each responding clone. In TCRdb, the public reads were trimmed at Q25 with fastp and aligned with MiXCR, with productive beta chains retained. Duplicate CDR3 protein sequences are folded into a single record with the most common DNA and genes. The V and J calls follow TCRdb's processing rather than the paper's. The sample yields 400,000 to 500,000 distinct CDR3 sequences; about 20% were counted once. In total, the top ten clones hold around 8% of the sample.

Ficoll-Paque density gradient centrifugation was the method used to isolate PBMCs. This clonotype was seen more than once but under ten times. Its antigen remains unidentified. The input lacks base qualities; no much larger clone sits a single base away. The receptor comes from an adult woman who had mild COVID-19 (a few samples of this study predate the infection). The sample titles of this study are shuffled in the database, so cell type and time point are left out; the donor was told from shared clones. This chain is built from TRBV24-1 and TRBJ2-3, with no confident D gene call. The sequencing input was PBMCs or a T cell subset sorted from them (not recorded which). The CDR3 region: CATSDMADTQYF. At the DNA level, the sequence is TGTGCCACCAGTGATATGGCAGATACGCAGTATTTT.